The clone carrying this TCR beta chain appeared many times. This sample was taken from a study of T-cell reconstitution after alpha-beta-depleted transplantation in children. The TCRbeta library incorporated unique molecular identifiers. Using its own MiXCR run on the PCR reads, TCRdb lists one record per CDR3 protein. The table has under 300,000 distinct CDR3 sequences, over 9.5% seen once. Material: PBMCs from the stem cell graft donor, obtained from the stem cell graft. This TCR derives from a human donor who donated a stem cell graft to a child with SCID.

CDR3 nucleotide sequence: TGCAGTGCGGCAGGGCCAACTGGGGCCAACGTCCTGACTTTC. Translation gives CSAAGPTGANVLTF. The J gene is TRBJ2-6, the V gene TRBV20-1; maybe TRBD1 (5 bases). Between the trimmed V and J ends, which lost 6 bases and 2 bases, there was a span of 11 bases. The CDR3 has 14 amino acids. Germline assignment: CDR1 DFQATT and CDR2 SNEGSKA (reference sequence).